This T cell receptor beta chain was recorded in a study of T cell responses to AZD1222 COVID-19 vaccine. Germline assignment: CDR1 KGHSH and CDR2 LQKENI. V was pared by 3 bases and J by 11 bases, with 6 bases of the junction left unmatched. This CDR3 contains 12 residues. TCRdb's table, derived via immunoSEQ multiplex PCR, lists solely in-frame clones and lacks some. Among about 170,000 clones listed, roughly 87% were seen once. Study outcomes and limitations: Clonal diversity was possibly underestimated, and the donors were mostly white British, with more females.

There are a few counts of this clone. The antigen is undetermined. Source: peripheral blood, taken 28 days after the second AZD1222 dose. This TCR was recovered from an adult who received the AZD1222 COVID-19 vaccine. The chain has TRBV18 and TRBJ1-1, with 7 bases aligning to TRBD1. The CDR3 DNA reads as TGTGCCAGCTCACCCAGGACAGGTGAGGCTTTCTTT. Translated, it gives CASSPRTGEAFF.